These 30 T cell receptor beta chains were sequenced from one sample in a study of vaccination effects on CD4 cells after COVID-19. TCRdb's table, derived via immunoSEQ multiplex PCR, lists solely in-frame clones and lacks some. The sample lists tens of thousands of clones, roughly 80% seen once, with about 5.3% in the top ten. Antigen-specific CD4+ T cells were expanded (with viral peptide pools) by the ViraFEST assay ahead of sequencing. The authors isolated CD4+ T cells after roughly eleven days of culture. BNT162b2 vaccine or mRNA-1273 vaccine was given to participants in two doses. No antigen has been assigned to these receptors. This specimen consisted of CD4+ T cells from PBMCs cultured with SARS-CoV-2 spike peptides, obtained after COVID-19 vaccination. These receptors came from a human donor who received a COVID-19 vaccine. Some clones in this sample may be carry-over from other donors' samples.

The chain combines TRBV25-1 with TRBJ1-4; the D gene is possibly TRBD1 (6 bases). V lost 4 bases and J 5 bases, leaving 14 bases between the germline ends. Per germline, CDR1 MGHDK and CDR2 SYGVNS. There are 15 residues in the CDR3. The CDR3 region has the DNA TGTGCCAGCAGTGTCCCAGGGGCCGCAAATGAAAAACTGTTTTTT. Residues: CASSVPGAANEKLFF.

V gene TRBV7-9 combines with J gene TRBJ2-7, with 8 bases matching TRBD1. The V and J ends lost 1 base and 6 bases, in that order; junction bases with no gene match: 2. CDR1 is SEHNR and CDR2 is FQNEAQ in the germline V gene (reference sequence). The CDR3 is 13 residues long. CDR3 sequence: CASSLEDRAEQYV. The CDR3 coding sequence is TGTGCCAGCAGCTTAGAGGACAGGGCCGAGCAGTACGTC.

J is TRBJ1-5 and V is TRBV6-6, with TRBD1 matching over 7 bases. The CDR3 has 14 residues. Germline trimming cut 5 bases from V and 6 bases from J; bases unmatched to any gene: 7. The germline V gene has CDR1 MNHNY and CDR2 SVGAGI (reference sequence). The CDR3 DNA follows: TGTGCCAGCAGTACACAGGGGACTGTTCAGCCCCAGCATTTT. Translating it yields CASSTQGTVQPQHF.

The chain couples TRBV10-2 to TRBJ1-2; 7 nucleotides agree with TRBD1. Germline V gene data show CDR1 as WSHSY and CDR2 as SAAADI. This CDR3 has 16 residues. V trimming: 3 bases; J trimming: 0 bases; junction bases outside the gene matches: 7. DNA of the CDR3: TGCGCCAGCAGTGACCAAAGGGACAGCGCTAACTATGGCTACACCTTC. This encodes CASSDQRDSANYGYTF.

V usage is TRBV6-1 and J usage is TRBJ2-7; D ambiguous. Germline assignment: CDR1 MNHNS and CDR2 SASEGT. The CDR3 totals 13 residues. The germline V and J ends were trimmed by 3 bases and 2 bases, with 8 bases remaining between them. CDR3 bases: TGTGCCAGCAGTGAGCAGGTTGCCTACGAGCAGTACGTC. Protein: CASSEQVAYEQYV.

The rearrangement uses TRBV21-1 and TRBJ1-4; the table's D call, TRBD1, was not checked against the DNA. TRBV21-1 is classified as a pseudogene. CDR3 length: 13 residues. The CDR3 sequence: CASRQGADEKLFF. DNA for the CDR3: TGTGCCAGCAGGCAGGGGGCGGATGAAAAACTGTTTTTT.

In DNA form, the CDR3 reads TGTGCCAGCAGCAAAGAAGGGGCGAACACTGAAGCTTTCTTT. Residues: CASSKEGANTEAFF. The V and J genes are TRBV21-1 and TRBJ1-1; TRBD1 is the table's D call, not checked against the DNA. TRBV21-1 is flagged as a pseudogene. The CDR3 loop spans 14 amino acids.

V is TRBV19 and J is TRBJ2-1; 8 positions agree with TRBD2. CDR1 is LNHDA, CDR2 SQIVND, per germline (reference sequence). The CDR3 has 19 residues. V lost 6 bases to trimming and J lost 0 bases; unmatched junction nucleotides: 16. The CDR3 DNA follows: TGTGCCAGTAGGACCCACGGAGCGGGGGCACTAAGCTCCTACAATGAGCAGTTCTTC. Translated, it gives CASRTHGAGALSSYNEQFF. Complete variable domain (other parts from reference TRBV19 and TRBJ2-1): DGGITQSPKYLFRKEGQNVTLSCEQNLNHDAMYWYRQDPGQGLRLIYYSQIVNDFQKGDIAEGYSVSREKKESFPLTVTSAQKNPTAFYLCASRTHGAGALSSYNEQFFGPGTRLTVL.

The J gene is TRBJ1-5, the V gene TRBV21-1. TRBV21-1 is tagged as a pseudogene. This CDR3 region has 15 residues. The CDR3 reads CASSKVIPGKQPQHF. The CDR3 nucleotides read TGTGCCAGCAGCAAAGTTATTCCGGGTAAACAGCCCCAGCATTTT.

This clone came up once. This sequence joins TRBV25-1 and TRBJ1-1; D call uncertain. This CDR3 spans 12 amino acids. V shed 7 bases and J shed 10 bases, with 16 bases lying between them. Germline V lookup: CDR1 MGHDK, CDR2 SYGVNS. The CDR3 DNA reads TGTGCCAGCACCTCAGGACTACTACCAGCTTTCTTT. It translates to CASTSGLLPAFF.

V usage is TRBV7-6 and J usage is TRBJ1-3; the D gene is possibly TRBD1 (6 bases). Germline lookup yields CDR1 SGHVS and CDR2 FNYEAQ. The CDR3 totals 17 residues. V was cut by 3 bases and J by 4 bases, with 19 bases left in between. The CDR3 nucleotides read TGTGCCAGCAGCTTTAGTGAAGCAGGGGATACGGGAAACACCATATATTTT. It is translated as CASSFSEAGDTGNTIYF.

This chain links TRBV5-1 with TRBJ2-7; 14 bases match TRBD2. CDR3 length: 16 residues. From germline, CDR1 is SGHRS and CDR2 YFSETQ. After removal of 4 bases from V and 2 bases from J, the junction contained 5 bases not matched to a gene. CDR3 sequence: CASSPGLAGGPYEQYV. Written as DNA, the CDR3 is TGCGCCAGCAGCCCAGGACTAGCGGGGGGCCCCTACGAGCAGTACGTC.

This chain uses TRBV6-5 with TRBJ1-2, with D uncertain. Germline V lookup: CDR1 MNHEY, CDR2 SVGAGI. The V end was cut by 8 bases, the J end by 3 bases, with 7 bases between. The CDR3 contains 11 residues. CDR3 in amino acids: CASVEYYGYTF. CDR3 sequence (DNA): TGTGCCAGCGTAGAGTACTATGGCTACACCTTC.

The CDR3 loop reads CASSSAGRNYGYTF. The CDR3 region has the DNA TGTGCCAGCAGTTCAGCGGGACGAAACTATGGCTACACCTTC. The genes are TRBV27 and TRBJ1-2; D is perhaps TRBD1 (5 bases). This CDR3 has 14 amino acids. Germline V gives CDR1 MNHEY, CDR2 SMNVEV (reference sequence). V shed 4 bases and J shed 2 bases, with 11 bases lying between them.

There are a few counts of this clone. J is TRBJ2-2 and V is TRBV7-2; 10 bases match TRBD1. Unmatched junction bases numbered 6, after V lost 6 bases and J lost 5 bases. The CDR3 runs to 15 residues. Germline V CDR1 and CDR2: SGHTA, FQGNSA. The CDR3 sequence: CASRWDRGFTGELFF. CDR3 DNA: TGTGCCAGCAGGTGGGACAGGGGTTTTACCGGGGAGCTGTTTTTT.

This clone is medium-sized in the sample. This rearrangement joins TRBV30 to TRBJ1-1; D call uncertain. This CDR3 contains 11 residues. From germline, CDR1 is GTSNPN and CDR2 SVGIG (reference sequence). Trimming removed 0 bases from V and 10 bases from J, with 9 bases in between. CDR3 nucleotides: TGTGCCTGGAGTGTACAGTCAATAGCTTTCTTT. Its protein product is CAWSVQSIAFF.

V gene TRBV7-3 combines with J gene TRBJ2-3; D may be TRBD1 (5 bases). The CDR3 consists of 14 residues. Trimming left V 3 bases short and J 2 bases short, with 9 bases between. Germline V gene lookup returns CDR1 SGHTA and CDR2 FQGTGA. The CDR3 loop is CASSFKGPTDTQYF. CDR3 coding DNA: TGTGCCAGCAGCTTTAAGGGGCCCACAGATACGCAGTATTTT.

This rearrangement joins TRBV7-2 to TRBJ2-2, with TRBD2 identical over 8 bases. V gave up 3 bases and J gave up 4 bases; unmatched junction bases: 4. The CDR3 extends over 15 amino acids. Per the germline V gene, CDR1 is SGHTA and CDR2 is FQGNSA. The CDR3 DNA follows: TGTGCCAGCAGCTTCAGGGCGGGAGGCACCGGGGAGCTGTTTTTT. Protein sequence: CASSFRAGGTGELFF.

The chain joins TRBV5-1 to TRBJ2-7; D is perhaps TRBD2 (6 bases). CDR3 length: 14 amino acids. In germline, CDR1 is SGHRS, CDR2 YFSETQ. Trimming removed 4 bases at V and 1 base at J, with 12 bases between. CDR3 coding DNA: TGCGCCAGCAGCCCCTCGGGACTTTCCTACGAGCAGTACGTC. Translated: CASSPSGLSYEQYV.

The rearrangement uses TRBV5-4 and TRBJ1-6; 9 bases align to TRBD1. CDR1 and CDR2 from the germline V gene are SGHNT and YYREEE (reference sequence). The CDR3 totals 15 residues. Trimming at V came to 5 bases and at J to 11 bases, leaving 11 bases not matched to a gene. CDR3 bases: TGTGCCAGCAGTTCCGGGACAGGGATACGGCCACCCCTCCACTTT. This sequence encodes CASSSGTGIRPPLHF.

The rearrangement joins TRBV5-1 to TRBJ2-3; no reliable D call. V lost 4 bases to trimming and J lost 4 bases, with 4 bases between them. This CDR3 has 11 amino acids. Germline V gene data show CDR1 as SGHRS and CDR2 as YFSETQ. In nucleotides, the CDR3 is TGCGCCAGCAGCCAATCAGATACGCAGTATTTT. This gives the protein CASSQSDTQYF.

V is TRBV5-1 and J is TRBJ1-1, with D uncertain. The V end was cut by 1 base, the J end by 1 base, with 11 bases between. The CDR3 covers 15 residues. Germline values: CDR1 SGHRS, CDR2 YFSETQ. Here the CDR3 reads CASSLSTVENTEAFF. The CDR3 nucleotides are TGCGCCAGCAGCTTGAGTACGGTTGAGAACACTGAAGCTTTCTTT.

CDR3 loop: CASSNSGFGELFF. As DNA, the CDR3 is TGTGCCAGCAGCAATAGCGGGTTCGGGGAGCTGTTTTTT. J is TRBJ2-2 and V is TRBV9; 7 bases are shared with TRBD2. Germline CDR1 reads SGDLS; CDR2 reads YYNGEE. The CDR3 is 13 amino acids. V shed 4 bases and J 7 bases; nucleotides not matched to a gene: 4.

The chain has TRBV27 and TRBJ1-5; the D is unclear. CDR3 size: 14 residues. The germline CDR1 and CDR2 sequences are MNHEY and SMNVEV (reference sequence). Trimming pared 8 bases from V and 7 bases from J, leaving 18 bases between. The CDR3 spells CASSMTGPGQPQHF. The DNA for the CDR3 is TGTGCCAGCTCGATGACCGGGCCGGGGCAGCCCCAGCATTTT.

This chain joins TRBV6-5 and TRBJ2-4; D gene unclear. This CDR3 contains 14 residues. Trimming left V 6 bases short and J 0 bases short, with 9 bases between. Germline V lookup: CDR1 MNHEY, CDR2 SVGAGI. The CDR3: CASRATLAKNIQYF. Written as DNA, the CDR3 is TGTGCCAGCAGGGCGACTCTAGCCAAAAACATTCAGTACTTC.

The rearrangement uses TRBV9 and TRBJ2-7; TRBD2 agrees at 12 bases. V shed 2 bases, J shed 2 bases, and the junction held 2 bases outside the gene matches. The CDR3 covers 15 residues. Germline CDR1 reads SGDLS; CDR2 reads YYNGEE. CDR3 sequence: CASSVRLAGAYEQYV. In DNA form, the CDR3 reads TGTGCCAGCAGCGTCCGACTAGCGGGGGCCTACGAGCAGTACGTC.

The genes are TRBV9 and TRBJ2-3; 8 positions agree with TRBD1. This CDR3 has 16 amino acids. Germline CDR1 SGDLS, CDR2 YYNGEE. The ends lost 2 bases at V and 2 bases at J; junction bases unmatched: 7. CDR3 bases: TGTGCCAGCAGCGTCACCTTGACAGGGGACACAGATACGCAGTATTTT. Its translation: CASSVTLTGDTDTQYF.

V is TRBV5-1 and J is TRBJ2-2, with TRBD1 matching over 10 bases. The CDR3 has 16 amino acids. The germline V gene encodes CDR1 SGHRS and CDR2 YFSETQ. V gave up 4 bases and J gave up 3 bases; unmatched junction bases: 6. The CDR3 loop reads CASSPPGTGDTGELFF. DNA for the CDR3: TGCGCCAGCAGCCCCCCCGGGACAGGGGACACCGGGGAGCTGTTTTTT. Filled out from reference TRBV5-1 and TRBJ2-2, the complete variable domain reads KAGVTQTPRYLIKTRGQQVTLSCSPISGHRSVSWYQQTPGQGLQFLFEYFSETQRNKGNFPGRFSGRQFSNSRSEMNVSTLELGDSALYLCASSPPGTGDTGELFFGEGSRLTVL.

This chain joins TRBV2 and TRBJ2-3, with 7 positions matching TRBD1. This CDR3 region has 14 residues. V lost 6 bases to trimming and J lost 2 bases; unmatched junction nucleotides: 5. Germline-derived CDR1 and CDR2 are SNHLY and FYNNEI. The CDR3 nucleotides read TGTGCCAGCAGAGGGGACAGATTCACAGATACGCAGTATTTT. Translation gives CASRGDRFTDTQYF.

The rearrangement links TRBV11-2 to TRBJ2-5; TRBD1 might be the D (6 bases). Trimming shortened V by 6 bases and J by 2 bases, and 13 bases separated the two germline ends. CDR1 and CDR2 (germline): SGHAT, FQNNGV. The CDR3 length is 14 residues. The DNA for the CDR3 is TGTGCCAGCAGGTCCGGACAGCTGCAAGAGACCCAGTACTTC. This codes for CASRSGQLQETQYF.